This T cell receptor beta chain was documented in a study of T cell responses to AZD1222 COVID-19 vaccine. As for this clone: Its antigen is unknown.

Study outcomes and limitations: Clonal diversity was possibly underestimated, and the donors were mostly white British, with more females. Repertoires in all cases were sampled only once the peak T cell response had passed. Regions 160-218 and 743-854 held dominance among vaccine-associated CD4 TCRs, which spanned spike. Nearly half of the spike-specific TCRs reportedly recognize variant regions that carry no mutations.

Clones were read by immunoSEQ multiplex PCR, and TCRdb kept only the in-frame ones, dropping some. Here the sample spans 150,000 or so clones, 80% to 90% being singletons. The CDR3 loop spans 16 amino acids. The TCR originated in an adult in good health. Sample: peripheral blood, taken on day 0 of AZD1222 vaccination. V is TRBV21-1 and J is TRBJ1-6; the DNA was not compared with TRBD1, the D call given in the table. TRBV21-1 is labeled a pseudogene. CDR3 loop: CASSRRGRGCNSPLHF. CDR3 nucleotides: TGTGCCAGCAGCCGCAGGGGGCGCGGGTGTAATTCACCCCTCCACTTT.